This T cell receptor beta chain comes out of a study of T cell repertoires in cytomegalovirus infection. The CDR3 is 15 residues long. The germline gives CDR1 SGHTA, CDR2 FQGNSA. Between the trimmed V and J ends, which lost 2 bases and 6 bases, there was a span of 13 bases. TCRdb fed the reads into MiXCR, producing one record per CDR3 protein. The repertoire holds 700,000 to 850,000 distinct CDR3 sequences, 30% to 35% seen once, with over 10% in the top ten. This clonotype was counted a few times. Its antigen is unidentified. This chain connects TRBV7-2 to TRBJ1-4; D possibly corresponds to TRBD1 (6 bases). The receptor comes from a human donor in good health (CMV status not recorded). Some clones in this sample may be carry-over from other donors' samples. The sample consisted of cultured CD8+ T cells from PBMCs, taken from culture after CMV antigen stimulation. The CDR3 sequence is CASSLSSDSDEKLFF. DNA of the CDR3: TGTGCCAGCAGCTTATCCTCGGACAGTGATGAAAAACTGTTTTTT.